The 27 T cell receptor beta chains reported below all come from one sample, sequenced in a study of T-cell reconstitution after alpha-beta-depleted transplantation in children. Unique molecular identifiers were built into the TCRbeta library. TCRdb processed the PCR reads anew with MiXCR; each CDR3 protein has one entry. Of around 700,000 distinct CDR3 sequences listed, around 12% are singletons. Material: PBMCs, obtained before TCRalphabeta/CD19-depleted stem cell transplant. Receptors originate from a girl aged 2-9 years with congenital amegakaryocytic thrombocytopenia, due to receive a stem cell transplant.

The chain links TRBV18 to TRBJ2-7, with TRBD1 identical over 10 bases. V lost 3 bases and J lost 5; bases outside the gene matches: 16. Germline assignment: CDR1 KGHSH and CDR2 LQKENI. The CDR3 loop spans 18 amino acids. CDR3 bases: TGTGCCAGCTCACCTTTTACCCTAGGGACAGGGGCAGTAGACGAGCAGTACTTC. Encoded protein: CASSPFTLGTGAVDEQYF.

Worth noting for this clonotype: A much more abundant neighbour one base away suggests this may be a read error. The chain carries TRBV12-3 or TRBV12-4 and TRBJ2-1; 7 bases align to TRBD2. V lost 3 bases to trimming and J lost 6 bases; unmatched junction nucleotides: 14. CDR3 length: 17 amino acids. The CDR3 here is CASSFRSARAGCNEQFF. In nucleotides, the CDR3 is TGTGCCAGCAGTTTTAGGAGCGCCCGAGCGGGGTGCAATGAGCAGTTCTTC.

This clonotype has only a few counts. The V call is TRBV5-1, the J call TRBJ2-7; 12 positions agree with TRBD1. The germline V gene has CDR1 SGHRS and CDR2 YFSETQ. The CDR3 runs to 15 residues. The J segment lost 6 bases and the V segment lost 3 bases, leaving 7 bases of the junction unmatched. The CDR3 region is CASSSGTGGFIEQYF. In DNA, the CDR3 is TGCGCCAGCAGCTCCGGGACAGGGGGCTTCATCGAGCAGTACTTC.

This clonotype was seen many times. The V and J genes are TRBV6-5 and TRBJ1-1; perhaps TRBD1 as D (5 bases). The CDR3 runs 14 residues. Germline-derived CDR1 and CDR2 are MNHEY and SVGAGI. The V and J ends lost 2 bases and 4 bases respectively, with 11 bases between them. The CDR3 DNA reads TGTGCCAGCAGTTACGCCAGGGTTAGCACTGAAGCTTTCTTT. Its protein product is CASSYARVSTEAFF.

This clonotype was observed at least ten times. The CDR3 loop reads CSARYRASTDTQYF. CDR3 nucleotide sequence: TGCAGTGCCAGATACAGGGCTAGCACAGATACGCAGTATTTT. The chain couples TRBV20-1 to TRBJ2-3, with D possibly being TRBD1 (6 bases). Trimming removed 6 bases at V and 0 bases at J, with 13 bases between. The germline CDR1 and CDR2 sequences are DFQATT and SNEGSKA (reference sequence). The CDR3 runs to 14 residues.

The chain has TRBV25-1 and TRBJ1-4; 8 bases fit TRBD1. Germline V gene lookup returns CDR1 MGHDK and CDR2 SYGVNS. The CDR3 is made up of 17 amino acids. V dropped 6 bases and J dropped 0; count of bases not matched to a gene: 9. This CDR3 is CASRNSDRVPTNEKLFF. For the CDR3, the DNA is TGTGCCAGCAGAAATTCGGACAGGGTCCCAACTAATGAAAAACTGTTTTTT. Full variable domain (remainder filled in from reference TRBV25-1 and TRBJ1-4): EADIYQTPRYLVIGTGKKITLECSQTMGHDKMYWYQQDPGMELHLIHYSYGVNSTEKGDLSSESTVSRIRTEHFPLTLESARPSHTSQYLCASRNSDRVPTNEKLFFGSGTQLSVL.

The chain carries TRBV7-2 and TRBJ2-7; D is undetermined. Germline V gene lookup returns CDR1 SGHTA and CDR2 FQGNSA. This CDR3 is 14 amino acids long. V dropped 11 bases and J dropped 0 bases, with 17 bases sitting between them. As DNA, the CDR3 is TGTGCCTGCAACTTCTTTGGAAGCTCCTACGAGCAGTACTTC. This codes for CACNFFGSSYEQYF.

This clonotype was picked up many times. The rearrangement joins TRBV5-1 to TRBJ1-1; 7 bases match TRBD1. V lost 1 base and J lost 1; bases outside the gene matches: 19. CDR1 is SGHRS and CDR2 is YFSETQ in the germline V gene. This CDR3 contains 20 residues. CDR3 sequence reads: CASSLLISLGGRPSNTEAFF. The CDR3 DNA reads TGCGCCAGCAGCTTGCTAATTTCTCTAGGGGGCCGGCCTTCGAACACTGAAGCTTTCTTT.

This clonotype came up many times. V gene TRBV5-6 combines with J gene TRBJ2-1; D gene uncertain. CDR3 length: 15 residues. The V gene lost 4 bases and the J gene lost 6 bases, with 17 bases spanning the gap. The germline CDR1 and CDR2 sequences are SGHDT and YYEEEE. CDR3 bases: TGTGCCAGCAGCAATGAGCTAGTTTATTTCAATGAGCAGTTCTTC. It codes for CASSNELVYFNEQFF.

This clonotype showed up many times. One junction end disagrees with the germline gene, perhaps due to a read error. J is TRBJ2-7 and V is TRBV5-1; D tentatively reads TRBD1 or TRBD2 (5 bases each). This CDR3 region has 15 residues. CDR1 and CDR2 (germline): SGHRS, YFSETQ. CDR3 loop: CASSLEGTGVYEQYF. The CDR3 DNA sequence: TGTGCCAGCAGCTTAGAGGGTACAGGAGTCTACGAGCAGTACTTC.

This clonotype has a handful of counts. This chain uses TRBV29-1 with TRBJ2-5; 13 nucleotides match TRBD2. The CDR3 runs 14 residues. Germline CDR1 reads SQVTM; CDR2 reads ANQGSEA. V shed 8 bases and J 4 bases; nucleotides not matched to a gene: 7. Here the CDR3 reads CSFGLAGVRETQYF. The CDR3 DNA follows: TGCAGCTTCGGACTAGCGGGAGTAAGAGAGACCCAGTACTTC. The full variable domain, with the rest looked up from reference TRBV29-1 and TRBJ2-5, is SAVISQKPSRDICQRGTSLTIQCQVDSQVTMMFWYRQQPGQSLTLIATANQGSEATYESGFVIDKFPISRPNLTFSTLTVSNMSPEDSSIYLCSFGLAGVRETQYFGPGTRLLVL.

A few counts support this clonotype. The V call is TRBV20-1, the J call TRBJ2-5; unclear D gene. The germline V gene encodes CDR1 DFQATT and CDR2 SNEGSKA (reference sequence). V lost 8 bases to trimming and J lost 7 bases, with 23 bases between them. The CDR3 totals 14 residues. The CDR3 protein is CSLPEEALDGTQYF. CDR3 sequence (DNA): TGCAGTTTGCCCGAAGAAGCCCTAGACGGGACCCAGTACTTC.

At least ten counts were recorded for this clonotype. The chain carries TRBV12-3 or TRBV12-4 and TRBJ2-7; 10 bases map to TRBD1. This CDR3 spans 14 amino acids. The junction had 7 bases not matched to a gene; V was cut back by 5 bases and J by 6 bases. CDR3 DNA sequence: TGTGCCAGCAGTAGAAGACAGGGGGCCGGCGAGCAGTACTTC. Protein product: CASSRRQGAGEQYF.

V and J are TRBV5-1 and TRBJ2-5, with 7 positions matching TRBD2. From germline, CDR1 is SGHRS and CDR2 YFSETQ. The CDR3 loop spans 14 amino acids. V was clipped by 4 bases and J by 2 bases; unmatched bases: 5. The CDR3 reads CASSATSAQETQYF. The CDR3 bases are TGCGCCAGCAGCGCCACTAGCGCTCAAGAGACCCAGTACTTC.

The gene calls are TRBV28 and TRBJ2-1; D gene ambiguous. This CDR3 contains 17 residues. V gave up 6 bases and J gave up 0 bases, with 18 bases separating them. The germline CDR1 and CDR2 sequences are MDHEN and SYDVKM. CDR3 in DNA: TGTGCCAGCAGCACGGTCCGCGCGACAAACTCCTACAATGAGCAGTTCTTC. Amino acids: CASSTVRATNSYNEQFF.

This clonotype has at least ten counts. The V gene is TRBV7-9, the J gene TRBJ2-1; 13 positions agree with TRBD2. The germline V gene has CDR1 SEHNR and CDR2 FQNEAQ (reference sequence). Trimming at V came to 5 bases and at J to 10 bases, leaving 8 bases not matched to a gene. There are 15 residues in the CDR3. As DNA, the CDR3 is TGTGCCAGCAGCCCAACTAGCGGGAGGGCAAAAGAGCAGTTCTTC. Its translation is CASSPTSGRAKEQFF.

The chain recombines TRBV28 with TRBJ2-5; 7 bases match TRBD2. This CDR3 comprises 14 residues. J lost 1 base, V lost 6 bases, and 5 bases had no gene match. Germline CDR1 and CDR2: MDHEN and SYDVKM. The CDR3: CASRVGGGQETQYF. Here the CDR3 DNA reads TGTGCCAGCAGGGTTGGCGGGGGCCAAGAGACCCAGTACTTC.

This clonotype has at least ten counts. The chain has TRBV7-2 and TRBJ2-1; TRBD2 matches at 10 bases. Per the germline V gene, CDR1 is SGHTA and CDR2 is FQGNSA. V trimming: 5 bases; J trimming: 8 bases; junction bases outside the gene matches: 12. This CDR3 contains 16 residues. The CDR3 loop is CASSALSGRRRYEQFF. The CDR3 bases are TGTGCCAGCAGCGCACTTAGCGGGAGGAGAAGATATGAGCAGTTCTTC.

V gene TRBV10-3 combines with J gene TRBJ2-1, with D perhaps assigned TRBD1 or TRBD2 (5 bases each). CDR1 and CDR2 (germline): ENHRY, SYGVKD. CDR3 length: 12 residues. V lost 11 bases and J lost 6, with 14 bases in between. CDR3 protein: CAFGGGSNEQFF. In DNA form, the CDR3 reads TGTGCCTTTGGGGGTGGATCCAATGAGCAGTTCTTC.

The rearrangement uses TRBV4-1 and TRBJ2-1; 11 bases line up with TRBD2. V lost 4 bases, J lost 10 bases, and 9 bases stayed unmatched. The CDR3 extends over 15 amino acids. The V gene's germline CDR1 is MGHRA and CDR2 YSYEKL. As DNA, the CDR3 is TGCGCCAGCAGCCTTCAGGGAGGACTAGCGGGCGAGCAGTTCTTC. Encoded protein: CASSLQGGLAGEQFF.

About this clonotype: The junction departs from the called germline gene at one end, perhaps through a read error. The CDR3 region has the DNA TGCGTCAGCAGCTTGGGACTGATGCAACCAGGCGAGCAGTACTTC. Protein product: CVSSLGLMQPGEQYF. The V call is TRBV5-1, the J call TRBJ2-7, with D possibly TRBD2 on 6 matching bases. This CDR3 has 15 residues. The V gene's germline CDR1 is SGHRS and CDR2 YFSETQ.

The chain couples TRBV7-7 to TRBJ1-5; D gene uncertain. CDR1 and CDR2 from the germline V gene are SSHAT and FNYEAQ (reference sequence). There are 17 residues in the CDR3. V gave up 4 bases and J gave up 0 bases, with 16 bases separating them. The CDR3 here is CASSSNREPYSNQPQHF. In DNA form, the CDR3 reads TGTGCCAGCAGCTCCAACCGGGAACCATATAGCAATCAGCCCCAGCATTTT.

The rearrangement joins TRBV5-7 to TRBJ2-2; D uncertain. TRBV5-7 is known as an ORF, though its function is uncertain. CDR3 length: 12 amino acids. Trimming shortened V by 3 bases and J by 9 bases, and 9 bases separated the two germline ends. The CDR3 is CASSYRDRELFF. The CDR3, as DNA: TGTGCCAGCAGCTACCGCGACAGGGAGCTGTTTTTT.

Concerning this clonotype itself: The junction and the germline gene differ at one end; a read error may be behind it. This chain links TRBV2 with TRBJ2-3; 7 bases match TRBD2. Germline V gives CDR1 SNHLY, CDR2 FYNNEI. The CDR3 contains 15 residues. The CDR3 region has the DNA TGTGCCAGAAGTGGGCGGGGAGGGCTGGCAGATACGCAGTATTTT. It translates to CARSGRGGLADTQYF.

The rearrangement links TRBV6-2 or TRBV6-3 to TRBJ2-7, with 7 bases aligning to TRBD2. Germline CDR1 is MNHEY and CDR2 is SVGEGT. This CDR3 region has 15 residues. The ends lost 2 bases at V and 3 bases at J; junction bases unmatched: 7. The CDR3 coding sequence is TGTGCCAGCAGTTACACGGGACTAACTCTCTACGAGCAGTACTTC. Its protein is CASSYTGLTLYEQYF.

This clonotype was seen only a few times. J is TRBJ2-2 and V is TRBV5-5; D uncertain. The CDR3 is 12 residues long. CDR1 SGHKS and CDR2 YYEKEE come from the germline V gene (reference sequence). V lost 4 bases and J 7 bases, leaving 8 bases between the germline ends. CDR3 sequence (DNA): TGTGCCAGCAGCCGCCTCGGCGGGGAGCTGTTTTTT. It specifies CASSRLGGELFF.

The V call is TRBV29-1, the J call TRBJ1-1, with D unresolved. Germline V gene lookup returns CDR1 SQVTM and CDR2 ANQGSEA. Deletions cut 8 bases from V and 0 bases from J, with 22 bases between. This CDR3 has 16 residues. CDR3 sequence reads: CSIAIPEETMNTEAFF. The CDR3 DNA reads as TGCAGCATTGCCATACCGGAGGAGACTATGAACACTGAAGCTTTCTTT.